This TCR beta chain was sequenced in a study of T cells expressing NK-cell markers. TCRdb re-analyzed the 5' RACE reads; it lists each CDR3 protein once, without DNA. Its listing shows roughly 390,000 distinct CDR3 sequences. Per germline, CDR1 SGHAT and CDR2 FQNNGV. The CDR3 length is 16 residues. The chain joins TRBV11-2 to TRBJ2-2; the D call from TCRdb, TRBD1, cannot be confirmed without DNA. The sequencing sample was made of blood T cells: a sorted CD56 or NKG2C T cell subset, CD4+ or CD8+ T cells, or bulk PBMC T cells (not recorded which). This clonotype originated in a man aged 18-75 years in good health. Here the CDR3 reads CASSLGAGVGTGELFF.